This record covers a single T cell receptor beta chain. This record comes from a study of blood T cells in healthy people across ages. Together with a sample-barcoded 5' primer, a J-beta primer mix was included in a second PCR lasting roughly 6 to 12 cycles. Template switching added a 12-random-nucleotide identifier to every cDNA molecule. One entry per CDR3 protein results from TCRdb running MiXCR on the 5' RACE reads. Counted here are over 300,000 distinct CDR3 sequences, roughly half occurring once; the ten biggest clones make up 45% to 65%. The V and J ends lost 6 bases and 7 bases, in that order; junction bases with no gene match: 8. CDR3 length equals 13 residues. CDR1 is DFQATT, CDR2 SNEGSKA, per germline (reference sequence).

This chain links TRBV20-1 with TRBJ1-5; 8 bases align to TRBD1. The sequencing sample was made of blood. This receptor was obtained from a man aged 55 to 70 in good health. Here the CDR3 reads CSAPSGQAQPQHF. The CDR3 nucleotides read TGCAGTGCCCCTTCGGGACAGGCCCAGCCCCAGCATTTT.